This TCR beta chain derives from a study of blood T cell repertoires in COVID-19. Overall study context: T cells, B-cell-depleted T cells, or PBMCs provided the cDNA or gDNA that served as material.

In the original workflow: Scientists estimated how many nucleated cells there were by amplifying reference gene primers. Libraries were prepared by immunoSEQ multiplex PCR; TCRdb keeps only in-frame clonotypes and omits some of them. V and J calls and clone size come straight from that table; D and trimming were deduced from the DNA. Among under 300,000 clones, around four fifths were seen once, and the ten largest hold approximately 4%. The CDR3 has 16 amino acids. Germline values: CDR1 SEHNR, CDR2 FQNEAQ (reference sequence). The trim removed 6 bases at V and 3 bases at J, leaving 7 bases unmatched.

The J gene is TRBJ1-4, the V gene TRBV7-9; TRBD1 matches at 10 bases. The specimen sequenced was peripheral blood. The clonotype comes from a woman aged 40-49 years with active or convalescent COVID-19. The CDR3 loop reads CASRPGQGIANEKLFF. The CDR3 nucleotides are TGTGCCAGCAGGCCGGGACAGGGGATTGCTAATGAAAAACTGTTTTTT.